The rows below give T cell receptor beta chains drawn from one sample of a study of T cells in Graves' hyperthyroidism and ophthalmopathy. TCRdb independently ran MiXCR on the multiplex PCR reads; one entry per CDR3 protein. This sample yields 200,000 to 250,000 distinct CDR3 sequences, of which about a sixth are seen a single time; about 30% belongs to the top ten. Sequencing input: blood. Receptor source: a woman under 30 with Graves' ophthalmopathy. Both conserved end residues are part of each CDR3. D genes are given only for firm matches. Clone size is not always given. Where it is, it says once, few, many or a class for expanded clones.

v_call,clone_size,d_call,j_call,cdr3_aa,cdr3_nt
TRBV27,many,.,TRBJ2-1,CASSYGGLSYNEQFF,TGTGCCAGCAGTTATGGGGGACTCTCCTACAATGAGCAGTTCTTC
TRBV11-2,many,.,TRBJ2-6,CASSNIPGVVSSGANVLTF,TGTGCCAGCAGCAATATCCCAGGGGTTGTCTCTTCTGGGGCCAACGTCCTGACTTTC
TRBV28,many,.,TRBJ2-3,CASSPWARQRTDTQYF,TGTGCCAGCAGTCCTTGGGCGAGGCAGCGAACAGATACGCAGTATTTT
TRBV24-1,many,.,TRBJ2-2,CATRKQVDGELFF,TGTGCCACCAGGAAGCAGGTGGACGGGGAGCTGTTTTTT
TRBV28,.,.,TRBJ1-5,CASSSPGTNQPQHF,TGTGCCAGCAGTTCCCCCGGGACAAATCAGCCCCAGCATTTT
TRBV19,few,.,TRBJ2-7,CASSIRASGSYEQYF,TGTGCCAGTAGTATCCGGGCTAGTGGGTCCTACGAGCAGTACTTC
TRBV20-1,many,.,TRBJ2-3,CSARRADTQYF,TGCAGTGCCCGGAGGGCAGATACGCAGTATTTT
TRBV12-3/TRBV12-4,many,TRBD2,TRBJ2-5,CASSFPSGGGETQYF,TGTGCCAGCAGTTTTCCTAGCGGGGGGGGAGAGACCCAGTACTTC
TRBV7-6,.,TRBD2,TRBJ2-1,CASSLTSGSHNEQFF,TGTGCCAGCAGCTTAACTAGCGGGAGTCACAATGAGCAGTTCTTC
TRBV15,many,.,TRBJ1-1,CATSRHYSGYNTEAFF,TGTGCCACCAGCAGGCATTACTCCGGATACAACACTGAAGCTTTCTTT
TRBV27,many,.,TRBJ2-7,CASSLDGKFYEQYF,TGTGCCAGCAGTTTAGACGGAAAATTCTACGAGCAGTACTTC
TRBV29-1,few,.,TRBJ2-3,CSGGGLRTDTQYF,TGCAGCGGTGGGGGACTTCGCACAGATACGCAGTATTTT
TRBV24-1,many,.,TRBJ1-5,CATGGGGNQPQHF,TGTGCCACCGGTGGGGGGGGCAATCAGCCCCAGCATTTT
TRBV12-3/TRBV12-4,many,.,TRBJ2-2,CATQRRRINTGELFF,TGTGCCACTCAGAGACGGAGGATAAACACCGGGGAGCTGTTTTTT
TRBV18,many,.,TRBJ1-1,CASSPSYDTEAFF,TGTGCCAGCTCACCCTCCTACGACACTGAAGCTTTCTTT
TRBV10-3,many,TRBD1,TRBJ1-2,CAISEEGALMTVYGYTF,TGTGCCATCAGTGAGGAGGGGGCTCTGATGACCGTCTATGGCTACACCTTC
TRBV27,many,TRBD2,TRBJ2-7,CASRPGLAAHEQYF,TGTGCCAGCAGACCGGGACTAGCGGCACACGAGCAGTACTTC
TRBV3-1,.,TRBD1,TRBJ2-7,CASSQVGPGQGREQYF,TGTGCCAGCAGCCAAGTTGGACCGGGACAGGGACGGGAGCAGTACTTC
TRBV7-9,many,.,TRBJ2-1,CASSLAGVNNEQFF,TGTGCCAGCAGCTTAGCGGGAGTGAACAATGAGCAGTTCTTC
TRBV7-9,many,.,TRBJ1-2,CASSPPQANAYGYTF,TGTGCCAGCAGCCCACCCCAGGCGAATGCCTATGGCTACACCTTC
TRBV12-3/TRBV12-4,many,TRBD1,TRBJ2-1,CASTGVTGQGLLKSYNEQFF,TGTGCCAGCACCGGTGTAACGGGACAGGGGCTACTTAAGTCCTACAATGAGCAGTTCTTC
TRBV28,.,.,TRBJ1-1,CASSVSGARSTEAFF,TGTGCCAGCAGTGTTTCAGGGGCGAGGAGCACTGAAGCTTTCTTT